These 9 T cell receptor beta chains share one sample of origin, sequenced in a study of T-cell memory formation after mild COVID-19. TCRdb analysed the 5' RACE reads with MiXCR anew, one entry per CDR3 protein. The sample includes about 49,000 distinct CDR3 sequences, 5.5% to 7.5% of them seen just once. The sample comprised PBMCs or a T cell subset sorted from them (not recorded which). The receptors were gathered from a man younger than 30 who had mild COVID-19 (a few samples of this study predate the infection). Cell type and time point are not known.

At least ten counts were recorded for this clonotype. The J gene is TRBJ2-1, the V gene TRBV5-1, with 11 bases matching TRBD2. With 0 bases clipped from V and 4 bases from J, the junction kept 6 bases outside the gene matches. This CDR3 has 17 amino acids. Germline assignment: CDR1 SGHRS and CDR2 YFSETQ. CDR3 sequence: CASSLVVAGGQYNEQFF. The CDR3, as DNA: TGCGCCAGCAGCTTGGTCGTAGCGGGGGGGCAATACAATGAGCAGTTCTTC.

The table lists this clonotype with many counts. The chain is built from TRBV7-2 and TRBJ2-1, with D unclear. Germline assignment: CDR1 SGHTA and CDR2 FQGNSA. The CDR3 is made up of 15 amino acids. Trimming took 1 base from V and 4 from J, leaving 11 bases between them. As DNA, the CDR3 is TGTGCCAGCAGCTTAGAAGTGGGTCGGTACAATGAGCAGTTCTTC. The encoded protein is CASSLEVGRYNEQFF.

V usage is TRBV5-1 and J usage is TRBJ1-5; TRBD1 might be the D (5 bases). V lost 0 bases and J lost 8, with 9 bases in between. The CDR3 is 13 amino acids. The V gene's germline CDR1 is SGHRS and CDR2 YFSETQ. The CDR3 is CASSLAPREPQHF. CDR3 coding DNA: TGCGCCAGCAGCTTGGCACCCAGGGAGCCCCAGCATTTT.

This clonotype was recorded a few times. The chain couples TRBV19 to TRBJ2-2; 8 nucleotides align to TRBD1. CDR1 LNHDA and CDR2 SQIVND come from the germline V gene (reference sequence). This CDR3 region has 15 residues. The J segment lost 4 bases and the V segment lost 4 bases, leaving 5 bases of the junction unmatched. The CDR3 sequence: CASSTPQGVTGELFF. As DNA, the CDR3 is TGTGCCAGTAGTACTCCACAGGGGGTCACCGGGGAGCTGTTTTTT.

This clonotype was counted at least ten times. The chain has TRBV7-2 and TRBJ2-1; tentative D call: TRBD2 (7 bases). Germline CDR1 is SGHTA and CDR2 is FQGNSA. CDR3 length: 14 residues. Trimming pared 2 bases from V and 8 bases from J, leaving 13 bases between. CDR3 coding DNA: TGTGCCAGCAGCTTATCCGGGGGGCCGGATGAGCAGTTCTTC. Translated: CASSLSGGPDEQFF.

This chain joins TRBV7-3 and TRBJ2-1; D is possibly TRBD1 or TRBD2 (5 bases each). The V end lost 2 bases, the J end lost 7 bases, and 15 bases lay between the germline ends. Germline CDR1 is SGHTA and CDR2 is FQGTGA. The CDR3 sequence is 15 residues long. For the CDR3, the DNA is TGTGCCAGCAGCTTACGGGACGGCCCCGGGAATGAGCAGTTCTTC. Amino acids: CASSLRDGPGNEQFF.

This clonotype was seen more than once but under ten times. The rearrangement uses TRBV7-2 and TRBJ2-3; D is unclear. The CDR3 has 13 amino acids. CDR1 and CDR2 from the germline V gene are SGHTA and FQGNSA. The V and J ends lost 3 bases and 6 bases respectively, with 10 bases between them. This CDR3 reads CASSFGDSDTQYF. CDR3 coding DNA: TGTGCCAGCAGCTTCGGCGATTCGGATACGCAGTATTTT. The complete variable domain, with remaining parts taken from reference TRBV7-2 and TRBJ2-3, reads GAGVSQSPSNKVTEKGKDVELRCDPISGHTALYWYRQSLGQGLEFLIYFQGNSAPDKSGLPSDRFSAERTGGSVSTLTIQRTQQEDSAVYLCASSFGDSDTQYFGPGTRLTVL.

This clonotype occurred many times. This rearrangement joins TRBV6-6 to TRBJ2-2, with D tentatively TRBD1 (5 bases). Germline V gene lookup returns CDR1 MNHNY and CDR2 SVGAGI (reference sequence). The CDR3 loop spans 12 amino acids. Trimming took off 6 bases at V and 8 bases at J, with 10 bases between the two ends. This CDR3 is CASSPRVGELFF. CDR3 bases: TGTGCCAGCAGCCCCAGGGTAGGGGAGCTGTTTTTT.

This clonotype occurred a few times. The CDR3 DNA sequence: TGCGCCAGCAGCTTGGTTCTTACAGGGGCAAACACCGGGGAGCTGTTTTTT. Its protein product is CASSLVLTGANTGELFF. The chain is built from TRBV5-1 and TRBJ2-2; 7 bases are shared with TRBD1. Germline V CDR1 and CDR2: SGHRS, YFSETQ. The CDR3 runs to 17 residues. Trimming took 0 bases from V and 2 from J; bases not matched to a gene: 7.